Detailed here is one TCR beta chain. Treatment given: randomized to nivolumab then ipilimumab (arm A) or the reverse (arm B). No patient had prior DNA-damaging chemotherapy. PBMC sorting kept live CD3+CD8+ cells without CD19 or CD56. Profiling relied on immunoSEQ multiplex PCR, and the TCRdb table lists in-frame clones only, not all of them. The sample records 40,000 or so clones, roughly 88% being singletons. The sample comes from a study of sequential checkpoint blockade in melanoma. Study overall: Randomization was 1:1 between first-line nivolumab→ipilimumab and ipilimumab→nivolumab.

The V gene's germline CDR1 is MNHEY and CDR2 SMNVEV (reference sequence). V was shortened by 5 bases and J by 7 bases, with 14 bases between the two germline ends. The CDR3 contains 14 residues. The chain uses TRBV27 and TRBJ2-2; perhaps TRBD2 as D (5 bases). The TCR was taken from a human donor with melanoma. Sequenced here: CD8+ T cells sorted from blood (inferred from file names), sampled from a patient given nivolumab and ipilimumab in sequence. This CDR3 is CASSPLGVDGELFF. The CDR3 nucleotides are TGTGCCAGCAGTCCCCTCGGGGTTGACGGGGAGCTGTTTTTT.